This T cell receptor beta chain originates from a study of shared clonotypes between healthy human individuals. At the level of the study: The study enrolled two women and three men aged 18 to 49.

Researchers divided each subset's genomic DNA evenly across several immunoSEQ plates. TCRdb keeps only in-frame clones here, not all; method: immunoSEQ multiplex PCR. The data contain some 320,000 clones, around 86% of them seen just once; the ten biggest clones take up under 20%. General study results and limits: Sharing of clonotypes among donors was expected to vary with sequencing depth. The sampled material consisted only of blood, and tissue repertoires are likely to differ.

Trimming cost V 5 bases and J 2 bases, with 9 bases left between them. The CDR3 sequence is 14 residues long. The germline V gene encodes CDR1 MDHEN and CDR2 SYDVKM. For this clone: Its antigen is undetermined.

The TCR sequence derives from a man between 18 and 35 years old in good health. V usage is TRBV28 and J usage is TRBJ1-4; unclear D gene. What was sequenced was memory CD8+ T cells sorted from blood. Regarding subset: CD45RO+ cells pooled with CCR7-negative TemRA cells. As DNA, the CDR3 is TGTGCCAGCAGTCCCTTGGTTACTAATGAAAAACTGTTTTTT. This sequence encodes CASSPLVTNEKLFF.